A single sample is the source of the 25 T cell receptor beta chains below, sequenced in a study of CD8 T cells in Susac syndrome. It was with random hexamers that roughly 0.45 to 1 ug RNA was reverse transcribed. TCRdb redid the calling of the immunoSEQ multiplex PCR reads with MiXCR, one entry per CDR3 protein. The sample holds a few hundred thousand distinct CDR3 sequences, over 90% seen once. The sequenced sample consisted of CD4+ T cells from PBMCs. The source is a human donor with multiple sclerosis.

Only one count was recorded for this clonotype. V and J are TRBV6-2 or TRBV6-3 and TRBJ2-2; perhaps TRBD1 as D (6 bases). CDR1 and CDR2 from the germline V gene are MNHEY and SVGEGT. The CDR3 runs to 14 residues. V lost 6 bases and J 4 bases, leaving 12 bases between the germline ends. Here the CDR3 DNA reads TGTGCCAGCAGACCAGGGGTTACCACCGGGGAGCTGTTTTTT. Translated: CASRPGVTTGELFF.

This clonotype has only one observation. J is TRBJ1-4 and V is TRBV11-2; no firm D call. This CDR3 region has 16 residues. Trimming pared 0 bases from V and 0 bases from J, leaving 8 bases between. Germline V gene sequence: CDR1 SGHAT, CDR2 FQNNGV. In DNA form, the CDR3 reads TGTGCCAGCAGCTTAGATTGGTTTGCAACTAATGAAAAACTGTTTTTT. Protein sequence: CASSLDWFATNEKLFF.

Comments on this clonotype: The junction does not match germline at one end; this may be a read error. The chain uses TRBV20-1 and TRBJ2-5; a possible D gene is TRBD1 (5 bases). Germline V gene data show CDR1 as DFQATT and CDR2 as SNEGSKA (reference sequence). This CDR3 spans 12 amino acids. CDR3 in DNA: TGTTTCCCAGGGAACCTCGAAGAGACCCAGTACTTC. This translates into CFPGNLEETQYF.

The rearrangement joins TRBV12-3 or TRBV12-4 to TRBJ2-1; possible D gene TRBD2, 5 bases. This CDR3 has 15 residues. Deletions cut 1 base from V and 8 bases from J, with 15 bases between. This CDR3 is CASSLDSVALDEQFF. The CDR3 DNA follows: TGTGCCAGCAGTTTAGACTCGGTAGCGCTAGATGAGCAGTTCTTC.

The chain combines TRBV20-1 with TRBJ2-7; the D is unclear. The germline V gene has CDR1 DFQATT and CDR2 SNEGSKA (reference sequence). V lost 0 bases, J lost 4 bases, and 7 bases lay in between. The CDR3 covers 12 residues. CDR3 residues: CSAREPGYEQYF. CDR3 DNA: TGCAGTGCTAGAGAGCCTGGGTACGAGCAGTACTTC.

The V call is TRBV29-1, the J call TRBJ1-2; no clear D gene. Per germline, CDR1 SQVTM and CDR2 ANQGSEA. This CDR3 region has 15 residues. V lost 0 bases and J 1 base, leaving 12 bases between the germline ends. This CDR3 is CSVEDPGSGNYGYTF. CDR3 DNA: TGCAGCGTTGAAGATCCTGGCAGTGGTAACTATGGCTACACCTTC.

This chain uses TRBV7-2 with TRBJ1-5; the D gene is possibly TRBD1 (6 bases). There are 17 residues in the CDR3. The germline V and J ends were trimmed by 4 bases and 1 base, with 17 bases remaining between them. Germline assignment: CDR1 SGHTA and CDR2 FQGNSA. CDR3 in DNA: TGTGCCAGCAGCTCGCGGGGGGCAGGGGAAAGCAATCAGCCCCAGCATTTT. This encodes CASSSRGAGESNQPQHF.

The V call is TRBV30, the J call TRBJ2-5, with D perhaps TRBD2 (6 bases). Per the germline V gene, CDR1 is GTSNPN and CDR2 is SVGIG (reference sequence). This CDR3 is built from 14 residues. V dropped 0 bases and J dropped 1 base, with 9 bases sitting between them. The CDR3 protein is CAWSVGGPQETQYF. CDR3 DNA: TGTGCCTGGAGTGTAGGAGGGCCCCAAGAGACCCAGTACTTC.

This clonotype came up once. The gene calls are TRBV9 and TRBJ1-1, with 7 bases lining up with TRBD1. The CDR3 has 14 amino acids. After removal of 2 bases from V and 5 bases from J, the junction contained 6 bases not matched to a gene. CDR1 SGDLS and CDR2 YYNGEE come from the germline V gene. The CDR3 nucleotides read TGTGCCAGCAGCGTCGCAGGGGGAAGTACTGAAGCTTTCTTT. Its translation: CASSVAGGSTEAFF.

V gene TRBV29-1 combines with J gene TRBJ2-1; TRBD2 is a possible D gene (7 bases). CDR3 length equals 15 residues. Per germline, CDR1 SQVTM and CDR2 ANQGSEA. Trimming left V 5 bases short and J 7 bases short, with 21 bases between. The CDR3 is CSVPLWGGLGNEQFF. The CDR3 nucleotides are TGCAGCGTTCCCTTGTGGGGGGGCCTGGGGAATGAGCAGTTCTTC.

This chain connects TRBV20-1 to TRBJ2-1; 12 bases fit TRBD2. Looked up from germline, CDR1 is DFQATT and CDR2 is SNEGSKA (reference sequence). With 1 base clipped from V and 8 bases from J, the junction kept 9 bases outside the gene matches. The CDR3 loop spans 16 amino acids. The CDR3 region is CSARVLAGGPDHEQFF. CDR3 DNA: TGCAGTGCTAGAGTTCTAGCGGGGGGGCCGGACCATGAGCAGTTCTTC.

This clonotype was picked up one time. This rearrangement joins TRBV2 to TRBJ1-6; 8 bases align to TRBD1. CDR3 size: 17 residues. Trimming at V came to 5 bases and at J to 0 bases, leaving 6 bases not matched to a gene. CDR1 is SNHLY and CDR2 is FYNNEI in the germline V gene. CDR3 coding DNA: TGTGCCAGCAGTCCCCAGGGGACAGGCTCCTATAATTCACCCCTCCACTTT. It yields the protein CASSPQGTGSYNSPLHF.

The rearrangement links TRBV20-1 to TRBJ1-2, with D possibly being TRBD1 (5 bases). This CDR3 is 14 amino acids long. Germline assignment: CDR1 DFQATT and CDR2 SNEGSKA (reference sequence). The germline V and J ends were trimmed by 3 bases and 3 bases, with 14 bases remaining between them. The CDR3 reads CSARRGAQDYGYTF. DNA of the CDR3: TGCAGTGCTAGGAGAGGGGCGCAGGACTATGGCTACACCTTC.

The rearrangement links TRBV18 to TRBJ2-5; TRBD2 might be the D (5 bases). Per the germline V gene, CDR1 is KGHSH and CDR2 is LQKENI. The CDR3 has 15 residues. The ends were cut back, 2 bases at V and 4 bases at J, with 14 bases in the middle. The CDR3 nucleotides read TGTGCCAGCTCACCAGCAAAGACTACGGGAGAGACCCAGTACTTC. It specifies CASSPAKTTGETQYF.

The CDR3 loop reads CATSRVVTGPYGYTF. The CDR3 nucleotides are TGTGCCACCAGCAGAGTTGTGACAGGCCCCTATGGCTACACCTTC. V gene TRBV15 combines with J gene TRBJ1-2; tentatively, D is TRBD1 (6 bases). Between the trimmed V and J ends, which lost 1 base and 4 bases, there was a span of 13 bases. The CDR3 runs 15 residues. Per the germline V gene, CDR1 is LNHNV and CDR2 is YYDKDF (reference sequence).

V usage is TRBV30 and J usage is TRBJ2-1, with TRBD2 matching 8 bases. Germline V lookup: CDR1 GTSNPN, CDR2 SVGIG (reference sequence). The CDR3 consists of 12 residues. V shed 1 base, J shed 10 bases, and the junction held 3 bases outside the gene matches. This CDR3 is CAWSAGGNEQFF. CDR3 in DNA: TGTGCCTGGAGTGCGGGGGGGAACGAGCAGTTCTTC.

The chain joins TRBV20-1 to TRBJ2-3, with 8 bases aligning to TRBD2. Germline V gene data show CDR1 as DFQATT and CDR2 as SNEGSKA (reference sequence). The V and J ends lost 0 bases and 2 bases, in that order; junction bases with no gene match: 22. The CDR3 totals 21 residues. CDR3 sequence (DNA): TGCAGTGCTAGAGACCCCCCTGGGCGAGCGGGGGACCACATGTACACAGATACGCAGTATTTT. Encoded protein: CSARDPPGRAGDHMYTDTQYF.

The gene calls are TRBV27 and TRBJ1-5; D ambiguous. V dropped 3 bases and J dropped 4 bases, with 13 bases sitting between them. Germline V lookup: CDR1 MNHEY, CDR2 SMNVEV (reference sequence). There are 15 residues in the CDR3. In DNA, the CDR3 is TGTGCCAGCAGTTTCTCGTGGCAGGAGAATCAGCCCCAGCATTTT. Protein product: CASSFSWQENQPQHF.

The chain combines TRBV20-1 with TRBJ2-7; maybe TRBD1 (5 bases). Trimming pared 5 bases from V and 2 bases from J, leaving 7 bases between. This CDR3 contains 11 residues. Germline CDR1 DFQATT, CDR2 SNEGSKA (reference sequence). The CDR3: CSAGAPYEQYF. In DNA form, the CDR3 reads TGCAGTGCTGGGGCCCCCTACGAGCAGTACTTC.

The gene calls are TRBV7-2 and TRBJ1-1; D uncertain. The CDR3 loop spans 13 amino acids. Germline CDR1 and CDR2: SGHTA and FQGNSA. V shed 3 bases and J shed 4 bases, with 9 bases lying between them. The CDR3 nucleotides are TGTGCCAGCAGCTTTACGGAGGGCACTGAAGCTTTCTTT. This sequence encodes CASSFTEGTEAFF.

The V gene is TRBV20-1, the J gene TRBJ1-6; the D is unclear. This CDR3 has 13 residues. Between the trimmed V and J ends, which lost 6 bases and 9 bases, there was a span of 15 bases. The germline CDR1 and CDR2 sequences are DFQATT and SNEGSKA (reference sequence). The CDR3 bases are TGCAGTGCCCCCAGTAGGGAGGGTTCACCCCTCCACTTT. It translates to CSAPSREGSPLHF.

The chain combines TRBV5-6 with TRBJ2-2; no firm D call. The CDR3 loop spans 15 amino acids. Germline lookup yields CDR1 SGHDT and CDR2 YYEEEE. V lost 4 bases and J lost 2, with 12 bases in between. CDR3 loop: CASSRGRLNTGELFF. The CDR3 DNA reads TGTGCCAGCAGCCGAGGACGGTTAAACACCGGGGAGCTGTTTTTT.

This sequence joins TRBV4-2 and TRBJ2-1; possible D gene TRBD1, 6 bases. There are 13 residues in the CDR3. Trimming pared 5 bases from V and 10 bases from J, leaving 15 bases between. CDR1 and CDR2 (germline): LGHNA, YNFKEQ. CDR3 in amino acids: CASSETPGTEQFF. CDR3 coding DNA: TGTGCCAGCAGCGAGACACCCGGGACAGAGCAGTTCTTC.

This rearrangement joins TRBV27 to TRBJ1-2; D unclear. The ends were cut back, 0 bases at V and 4 bases at J, with 6 bases in the middle. Germline V gene data show CDR1 as MNHEY and CDR2 as SMNVEV (reference sequence). This CDR3 has 13 residues. CDR3 DNA sequence: TGTGCCAGCAGTTTATCCGTCGCCTATGGCTACACCTTC. Protein product: CASSLSVAYGYTF.

The chain links TRBV9 to TRBJ1-1; D is perhaps TRBD1 (6 bases). This CDR3 spans 15 amino acids. Germline V gene lookup returns CDR1 SGDLS and CDR2 YYNGEE. Trimming pared 0 bases from V and 4 bases from J, leaving 13 bases between. The CDR3 DNA sequence: TGTGCCAGCAGCGTAGATGTGGGGGCGAGCACTGAAGCTTTCTTT. Residues: CASSVDVGASTEAFF.